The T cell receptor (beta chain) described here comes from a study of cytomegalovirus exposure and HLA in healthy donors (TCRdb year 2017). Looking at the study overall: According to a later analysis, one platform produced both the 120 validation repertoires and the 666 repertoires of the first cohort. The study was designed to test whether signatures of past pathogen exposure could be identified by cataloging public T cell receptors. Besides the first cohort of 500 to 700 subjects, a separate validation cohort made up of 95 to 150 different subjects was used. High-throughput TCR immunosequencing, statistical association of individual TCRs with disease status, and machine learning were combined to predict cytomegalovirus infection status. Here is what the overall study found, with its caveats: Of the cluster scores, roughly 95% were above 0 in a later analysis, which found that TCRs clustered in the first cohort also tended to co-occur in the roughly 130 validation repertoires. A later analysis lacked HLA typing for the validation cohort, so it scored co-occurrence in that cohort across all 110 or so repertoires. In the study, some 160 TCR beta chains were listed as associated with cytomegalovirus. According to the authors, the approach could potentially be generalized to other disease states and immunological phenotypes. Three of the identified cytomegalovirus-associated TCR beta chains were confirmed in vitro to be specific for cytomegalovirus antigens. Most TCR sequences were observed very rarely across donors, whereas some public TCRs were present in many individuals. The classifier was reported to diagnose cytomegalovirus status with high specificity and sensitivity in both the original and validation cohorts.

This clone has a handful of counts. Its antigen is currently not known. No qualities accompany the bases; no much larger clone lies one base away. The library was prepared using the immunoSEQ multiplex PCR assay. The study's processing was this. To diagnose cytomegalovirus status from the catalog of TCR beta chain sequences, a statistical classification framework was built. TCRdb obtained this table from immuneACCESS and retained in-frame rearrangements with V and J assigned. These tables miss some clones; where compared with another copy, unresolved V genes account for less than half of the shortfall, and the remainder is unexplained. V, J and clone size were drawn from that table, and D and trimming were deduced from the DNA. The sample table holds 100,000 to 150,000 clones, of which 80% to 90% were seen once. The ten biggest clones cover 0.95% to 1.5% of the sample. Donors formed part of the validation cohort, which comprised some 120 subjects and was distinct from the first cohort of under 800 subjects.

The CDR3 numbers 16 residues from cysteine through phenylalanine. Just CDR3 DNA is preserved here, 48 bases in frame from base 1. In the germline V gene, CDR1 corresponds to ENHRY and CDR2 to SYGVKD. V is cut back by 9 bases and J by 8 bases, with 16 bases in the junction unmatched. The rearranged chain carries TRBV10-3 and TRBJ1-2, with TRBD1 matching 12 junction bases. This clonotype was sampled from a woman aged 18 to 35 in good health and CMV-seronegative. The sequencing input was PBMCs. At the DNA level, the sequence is TGTGCCATAACAAGAAGCCCGGGACAGGGGGCGTTGGGCTACACCTTC. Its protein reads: CAITRSPGQGALGYTF.